Included here is one TCR beta chain sequence, with context. This clonotype was seen many times. The clone's antigen remains unknown. No quality values exist for individual bases; no much larger clone is one base distant. TCRbeta-specific cDNA was reverse-transcribed from approximately 0.5 ug total RNA using a constant-region primer and ProtoScript II reverse transcriptase. Three nested multiplex PCR rounds, following a slightly modified ARM-PCR procedure, were used to build the TCRbeta libraries. Each of the first two PCR rounds ran for approximately 9 cycles using multiplex TRBV1-TRBV30 forward primers together with a Cbeta reverse primer. Sample barcodes and Illumina adapters were added in a final 25-cycle PCR with Deep VentR polymerase. Before sequencing, amplicons of 200-500 bp were purified from gel using a QIAquick gel extraction kit. The TCRbeta amplicons were sequenced with 250-bp paired-end reads on an Illumina HiSeq 2500. The paper's data handling went like this. Quality trimming of reads was performed with Trimmomatic v0.33, and paired reads were merged with FLASH v1.2.11 so that full CDR3 sequences could be recovered. V, D and J germline segments were assigned to the rearranged TCRbeta sequences using MiGEC v1.2.1b. VDJtools v1.0.0 computed clonotype statistics and Shannon-Wiener diversity indices. Except for diversity analysis, only the 250 most abundant clonotypes of each sample were used in subsequent analyses to reduce sampling bias. TCRdb cleaned the public reads at Q25 with fastp, built clones with MiXCR and kept in-frame beta chains. Each entry merges the rows of one CDR3 protein and shows their most common DNA and genes. TCRdb, not the authors, supplied the V and J calls. Here the sample has about 43,000 distinct CDR3 sequences; about three quarters occur a single time. 19% of the sample is held by the ten biggest clonotypes.

In the germline V gene (reference sequence), CDR1 corresponds to GTSNPN and CDR2 to SVGIG. V sheds 0 bases and J sheds 0 bases, leaving 9 bases between their ends. The CDR3 runs 15 amino acids, cysteine and phenylalanine included. The kept DNA is CDR3 alone, 45 bases in frame from the first base. The record originates from a study of tumor-infiltrating lymphocytes in primary liver carcinoma (dated by TCRdb to 2015 to 2018). In terms of the full investigation: Hepatocellular carcinoma (four) or combined HCC and intrahepatic cholangiocarcinoma (one) was present in the five patients, who were three men and two women aged 30 to 69 years. High reproducibility was observed for the technical replicate repertoires, with mean shared-clone rates approximately 0.9 and correlation coefficients above 0.95. A total of roughly 35 specimens from 5 patients went through TCRbeta repertoire sequencing, namely 25 tumor regions, 5 adjacent noncancerous liver tissues and 5 peripheral blood samples. The tumors of the five patients were staged as T1-T3 N0M0, with maximum diameters ranging from 4.2 to 10 cm. Agilent mRNA microarray profiling was performed on the 25 tumor region samples to relate TCRbeta repertoire diversity to the local molecular phenotype. For each liver tumor, the study sampled five regions along with adjacent normal tissue and blood, and applied TCRbeta repertoire sequencing, expression microarrays and whole-exome sequencing. Roughly 3.5 to 7.5 million productive TCRbeta reads were obtained per sample, and no significant difference in read depth was found between tissue types.

Results and caveats for the whole study, not just this receptor: With just 4 or 5 patients in the study, the authors point out that the findings should be validated in a larger study. Only the TCR beta chain was sequenced, which likely underestimates true repertoire diversity because unpaired alpha chains were not captured. Comparison of CD4+ and CD8+ T cell repertoires was precluded by the use of bulk unsorted samples. The top 250 clones accounted for a significantly greater share of the repertoire in tumors than in blood (p = 0.039). Repertoire overlap was found to be higher between tumor regions (mean about 35%) than between tumor-adjacent (around 17%) or tumor-blood (14%) pairs, consistent with antigen-driven expansion. Only about 8-24% of top clones were present in all five regions of a tumor, suggesting spatial heterogeneity of tumor-infiltrating T cells.

Without any cell sorting, total RNA and DNA were co-extracted from approximately 20-30 mg of bulk tissue using the AllPrep DNA/RNA mini kit. Surgical resection was performed in China between 2015 and 2016 on five or six patients with histopathologically diagnosed primary liver carcinoma. At the time of sampling, the patients were treatment-naive and had chronic HBV infection. Each tumor was sampled at five spatially separated regions: the tumor centre plus the superior, inferior, left-lateral and right-lateral poles. Histological examination found more than 80% viable tumor cells in every tumor sample. Pieces of fresh tumor and adjacent tissue were cut in half, with one half kept in RNAlater at -80 degrees C and the other half sent for histology.

The rearranged segments are TRBV30 and TRBJ2-1, and TRBD1 may be the D gene, going by 5 matching bases. This sequence originates from a man in his forties with primary liver carcinoma and hepatitis B virus infection. The sample taken for sequencing was liver tumor tissue from sampling region 2. In the paper's terms, the cell subset or site label means: tumor region T2, inferior pole. The bases are TGTGCCTGGAGTGTAAGGGGCAACTCCTACAATGAGCAGTTCTTC. Translated, this gives CAWSVRGNSYNEQFF.